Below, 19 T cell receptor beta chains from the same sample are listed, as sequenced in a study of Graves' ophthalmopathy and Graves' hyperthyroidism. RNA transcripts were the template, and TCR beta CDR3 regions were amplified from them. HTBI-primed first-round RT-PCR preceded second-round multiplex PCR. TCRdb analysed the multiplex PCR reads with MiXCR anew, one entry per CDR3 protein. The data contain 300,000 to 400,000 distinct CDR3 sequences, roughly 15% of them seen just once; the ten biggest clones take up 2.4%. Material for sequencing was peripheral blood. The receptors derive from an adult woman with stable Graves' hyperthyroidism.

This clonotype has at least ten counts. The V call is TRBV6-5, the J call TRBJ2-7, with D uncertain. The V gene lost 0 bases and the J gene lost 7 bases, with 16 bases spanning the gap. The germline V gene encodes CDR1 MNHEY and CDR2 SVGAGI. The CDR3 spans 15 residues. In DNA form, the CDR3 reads TGTGCCAGCAGTTACTCGTCGGCAGGCCCTAAGGAGCAGTACTTC. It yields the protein CASSYSSAGPKEQYF.

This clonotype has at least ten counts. CDR3 in amino acids: CASSHGQGAYEQYF. CDR3 nucleotides: TGTGCCAGCAGCCACGGACAGGGAGCCTACGAGCAGTACTTC. The V call is TRBV14, the J call TRBJ2-7; 8 bases match TRBD1. J was trimmed by 2 bases and V by 3 bases; bases with no gene match: 3. This CDR3 is 14 amino acids long. Germline V gene lookup returns CDR1 SGHDN and CDR2 FVKESK.

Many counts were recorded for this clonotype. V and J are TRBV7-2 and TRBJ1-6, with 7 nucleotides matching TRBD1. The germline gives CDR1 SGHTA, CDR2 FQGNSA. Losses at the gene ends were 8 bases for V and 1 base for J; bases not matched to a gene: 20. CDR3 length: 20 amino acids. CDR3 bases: TGTGCCAGCGGAACGGGGGGGGACAGTAGTGTAAAATCCTATAATTCACCCCTCCACTTT. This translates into CASGTGGDSSVKSYNSPLHF.

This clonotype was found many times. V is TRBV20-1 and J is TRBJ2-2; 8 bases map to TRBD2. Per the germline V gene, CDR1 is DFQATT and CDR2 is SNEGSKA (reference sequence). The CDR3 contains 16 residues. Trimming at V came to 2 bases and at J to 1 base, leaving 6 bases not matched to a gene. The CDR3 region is CSARHKTSGNTGELFF. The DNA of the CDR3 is TGCAGTGCTAGACACAAAACTAGCGGGAACACCGGGGAGCTGTTTTTT.

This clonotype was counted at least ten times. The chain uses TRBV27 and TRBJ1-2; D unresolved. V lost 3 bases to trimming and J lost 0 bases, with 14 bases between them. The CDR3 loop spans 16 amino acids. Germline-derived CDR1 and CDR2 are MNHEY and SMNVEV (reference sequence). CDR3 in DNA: TGTGCCAGCAGTTTGGGATCAGGACCAGCTAACTATGGCTACACCTTC. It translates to CASSLGSGPANYGYTF.

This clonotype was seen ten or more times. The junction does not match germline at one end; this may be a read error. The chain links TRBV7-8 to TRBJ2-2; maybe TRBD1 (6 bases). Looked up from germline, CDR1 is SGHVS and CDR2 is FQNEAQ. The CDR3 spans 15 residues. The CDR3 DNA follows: TGTGCCAGCAGCTTTACTGTGGGACAAGCCGGGGAGCCGTTTTTT. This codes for CASSFTVGQAGEPFF.

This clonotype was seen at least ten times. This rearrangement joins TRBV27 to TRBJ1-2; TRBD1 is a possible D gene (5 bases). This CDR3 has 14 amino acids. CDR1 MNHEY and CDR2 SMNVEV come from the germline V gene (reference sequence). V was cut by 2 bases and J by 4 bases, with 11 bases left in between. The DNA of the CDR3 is TGTGCCAGCAGTTTAGGAGGGGACGCCTATGGCTACACCTTC. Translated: CASSLGGDAYGYTF.

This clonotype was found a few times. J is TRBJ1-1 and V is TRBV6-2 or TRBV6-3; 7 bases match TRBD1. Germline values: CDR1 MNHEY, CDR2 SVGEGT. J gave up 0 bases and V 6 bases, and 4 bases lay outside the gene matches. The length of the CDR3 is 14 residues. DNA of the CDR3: TGTGCCAGCAGAAGGACAGGACTGAACACTGAAGCTTTCTTT. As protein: CASRRTGLNTEAFF.

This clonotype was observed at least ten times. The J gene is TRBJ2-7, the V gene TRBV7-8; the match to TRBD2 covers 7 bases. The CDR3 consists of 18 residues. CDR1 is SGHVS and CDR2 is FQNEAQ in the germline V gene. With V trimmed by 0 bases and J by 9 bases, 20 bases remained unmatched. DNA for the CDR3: TGTGCCAGCAGCTTAGCGGGCGGCGTAGCGGGCACTCTGGGGAGGCAGTACTTC. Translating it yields CASSLAGGVAGTLGRQYF. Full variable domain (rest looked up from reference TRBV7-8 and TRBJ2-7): GAGVSQSPRYKVAKRGQDVALRCDPISGHVSLFWYQQALGQGPEFLTYFQNEAQLDKSGLPSDRFFAERPEGSVSTLKIQRTQQEDSAVYLCASSLAGGVAGTLGRQYFGPGTRLTVT.

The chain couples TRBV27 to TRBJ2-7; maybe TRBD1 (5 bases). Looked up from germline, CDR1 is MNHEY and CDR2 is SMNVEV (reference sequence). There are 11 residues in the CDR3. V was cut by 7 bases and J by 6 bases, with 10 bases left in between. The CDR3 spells CASILGAEQYF. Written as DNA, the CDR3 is TGTGCCAGCATCTTAGGGGCCGAGCAGTACTTC.

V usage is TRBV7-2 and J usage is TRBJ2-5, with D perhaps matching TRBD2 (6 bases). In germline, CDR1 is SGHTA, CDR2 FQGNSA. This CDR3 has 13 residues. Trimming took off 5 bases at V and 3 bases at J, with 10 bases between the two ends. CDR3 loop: CASSKGLEETQYF. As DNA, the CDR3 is TGTGCCAGCAGCAAGGGACTGGAAGAGACCCAGTACTTC.

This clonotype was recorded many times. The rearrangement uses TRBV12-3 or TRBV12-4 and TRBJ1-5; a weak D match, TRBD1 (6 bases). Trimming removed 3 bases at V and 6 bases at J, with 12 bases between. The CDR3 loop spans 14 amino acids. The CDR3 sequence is CASSFARGGQPQHF. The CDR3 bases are TGTGCCAGCAGTTTTGCCAGGGGTGGTCAGCCCCAGCATTTT.

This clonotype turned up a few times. DNA of the CDR3: TGTGCCAGCAGTTACGGACTAGCGGGAGGGCCTGAGGCCTACAATGAGCAGTTCTTC. This gives the protein CASSYGLAGGPEAYNEQFF. The chain uses TRBV6-5 and TRBJ2-1; 15 bases agree with TRBD2. The trim removed 2 bases at V and 2 bases at J, leaving 7 bases unmatched. From germline, CDR1 is MNHEY and CDR2 SVGAGI. The CDR3 spans 19 residues.

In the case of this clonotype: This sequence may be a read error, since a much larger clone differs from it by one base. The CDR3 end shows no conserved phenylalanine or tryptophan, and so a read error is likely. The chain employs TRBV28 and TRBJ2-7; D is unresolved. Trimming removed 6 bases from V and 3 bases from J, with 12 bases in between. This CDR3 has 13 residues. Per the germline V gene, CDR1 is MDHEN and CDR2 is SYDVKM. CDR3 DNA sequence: TGTGCCAGCAGCCCCCCCTTAGGCTACGAGCAGTACCTC. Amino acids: CASSPPLGYEQYL.

The CDR3 DNA reads TGCGCCAGCAGCATGGACGAAAACACTGAAGCTTTCTTT. Translated, it gives CASSMDENTEAFF. The chain employs TRBV5-1 and TRBJ1-1, with D unresolved. The germline V and J ends were trimmed by 4 bases and 2 bases, with 9 bases remaining between them. This CDR3 is built from 13 residues. Germline V lookup: CDR1 SGHRS, CDR2 YFSETQ. Complete variable domain (other parts from reference TRBV5-1 and TRBJ1-1): KAGVTQTPRYLIKTRGQQVTLSCSPISGHRSVSWYQQTPGQGLQFLFEYFSETQRNKGNFPGRFSGRQFSNSRSEMNVSTLELGDSALYLCASSMDENTEAFFGQGTRLTVV.

Here the CDR3 reads CASSRRGAGLSYEQYF. CDR3 bases: TGTGCCAGCAGTCGGCGAGGAGCGGGGCTTTCCTACGAGCAGTACTTC. The chain uses TRBV12-3 or TRBV12-4 and TRBJ2-7, with TRBD2 matching over 7 bases. After removal of 5 bases from V and 1 base from J, the junction contained 11 bases not matched to a gene. The CDR3 consists of 16 residues.

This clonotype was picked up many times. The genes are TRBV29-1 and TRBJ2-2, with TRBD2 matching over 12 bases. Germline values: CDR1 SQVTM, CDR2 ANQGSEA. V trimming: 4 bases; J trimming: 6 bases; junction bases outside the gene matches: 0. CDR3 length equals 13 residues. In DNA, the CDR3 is TGCAGCGTTGCTAGCGGGAGGGCCGGGGAGCTGTTTTTT. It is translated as CSVASGRAGELFF.

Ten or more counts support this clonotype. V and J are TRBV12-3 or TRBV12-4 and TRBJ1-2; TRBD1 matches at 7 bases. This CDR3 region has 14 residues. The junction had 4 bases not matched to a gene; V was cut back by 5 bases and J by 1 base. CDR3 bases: TGTGCCAGCAGTGGGGACAGAGTTAACTATGGCTACACCTTC. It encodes CASSGDRVNYGYTF.

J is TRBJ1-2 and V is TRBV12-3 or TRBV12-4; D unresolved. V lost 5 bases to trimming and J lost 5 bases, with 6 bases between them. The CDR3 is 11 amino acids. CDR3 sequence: CASSPRYGYTF. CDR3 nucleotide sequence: TGTGCCAGCAGTCCCAGATATGGCTACACCTTC.